This TCR beta chain is from a study of breast tumors, draining lymph nodes, adjacent tissues. General study results and limits: Findings are consistent with lymph node origin and intratumoral expansion of most tumor T cells.

The lymph nodes were axillary draining lymph nodes from breast cancer patients. TCRdb recomputed calls from the multiplex PCR reads with MiXCR, one row per CDR3 protein. The data contain 270,000 or so distinct CDR3 sequences, 30% of them seen just once; the ten biggest clones take up around 1.1%. This clonotype has only a few counts. The antigen is not known. The specimen sequenced was axillary lymph node tissue. The TCR was taken from a female donor with breast cancer. Some clones in this sample may be carry-over from other donors' samples.

The CDR3 DNA is TGTGCCAGCAGTGATTTGAGGTACGAGCAGTACTTC. This encodes CASSDLRYEQYF. The V and J genes are TRBV27 and TRBJ2-7; D is unclear. The CDR3 sequence is 12 residues long. The V end lost 5 bases, the J end lost 4 bases, and 9 bases lay between the germline ends. Germline CDR1 MNHEY, CDR2 SMNVEV (reference sequence).